The 21 T cell receptor beta chains given below trace back to one sample, sequenced in a study of beta chain features in type 1 diabetes. Whole-study results and caveats: Patients with Type 1 diabetes showed moderately but significantly shorter TCRB CDR3s in all four CD4+ subsets.

Their antigens remain unidentified. TCRB transcripts that were expressed got sequenced, as all of the isolated RNA had been reverse transcribed. Profiling relied on immunoSEQ multiplex PCR, and the TCRdb table lists in-frame clones only, not all of them. This table has about 150,000 clones, approximately 10% appearing once. The sample consisted of central memory CD4+ T cells from blood. The source is a man aged 25-40 years with type 1 diabetes.

The V gene is TRBV25-1, the J gene TRBJ1-3; D is ambiguous. V shed 5 bases and J shed 2 bases, with 4 bases lying between them. The CDR3 is 12 amino acids. CDR1 MGHDK and CDR2 SYGVNS come from the germline V gene. CDR3 sequence: CASSLAGNTIYF. As DNA, the CDR3 is TGTGCCAGCAGTCTCGCTGGAAACACCATATATTTT.

This rearrangement joins TRBV27 to TRBJ2-7; TRBD2 matches at 9 bases. Trimming at V came to 5 bases and at J to 7 bases, leaving 9 bases not matched to a gene. The CDR3 is 14 residues long. Per germline, CDR1 MNHEY and CDR2 SMNVEV (reference sequence). The CDR3 sequence is CASSKGLAPGEQYF. The CDR3 DNA reads TGTGCCAGCAGTAAGGGACTAGCCCCCGGGGAGCAGTACTTC.

In its sample, this clone was seen a few times. This rearrangement joins TRBV18 to TRBJ2-7; no clear D gene. This CDR3 comprises 13 residues. Germline CDR1 is KGHSH and CDR2 is LQKENI. V lost 3 bases to trimming and J lost 3 bases, with 9 bases between them. CDR3 nucleotides: TGTGCCAGCTCACCCGGTGCGATCTACGAGCAGTACTTC. It encodes CASSPGAIYEQYF.

This sequence joins TRBV7-9 and TRBJ2-7; D unresolved. Trimming removed 5 bases from V and 4 bases from J, with 15 bases in between. The CDR3 consists of 14 residues. Germline-derived CDR1 and CDR2 are SEHNR and FQNEAQ (reference sequence). The chain's CDR3 is CASSPSLVVYEQYF. The CDR3 bases are TGTGCCAGCAGCCCCTCCCTCGTTGTGTACGAGCAGTACTTC.

The J gene is TRBJ2-5, the V gene TRBV5-5; D is unresolved. Germline assignment: CDR1 SGHKS and CDR2 YYEKEE (reference sequence). The CDR3 runs to 14 residues. Trimming shortened V by 2 bases and J by 1 base, and 9 bases separated the two germline ends. CDR3 residues: CASSFEQIQETQYF. CDR3 sequence (DNA): TGTGCCAGCAGCTTTGAGCAAATCCAAGAGACCCAGTACTTC.

This clone was detected only a few times. This chain uses TRBV7-8 with TRBJ1-2, with D perhaps TRBD1 (6 bases). This CDR3 comprises 12 residues. Germline V CDR1 and CDR2: SGHVS, FQNEAQ. The V end lost 1 base, the J end lost 8 bases, and 8 bases lay between the germline ends. The CDR3 protein is CASSLGQAGYTF. The CDR3 DNA reads TGTGCCAGCAGCTTAGGACAGGCCGGCTACACCTTC.

This clone was detected a few times. V and J are TRBV7-3 and TRBJ2-1; 13 bases are a match to TRBD2. Unmatched junction bases numbered 6, after V lost 6 bases and J lost 7 bases. Germline CDR1 and CDR2: SGHTA and FQGTGA. This CDR3 has 15 amino acids. The CDR3 is CASRDTSGRVNEQFF. The DNA of the CDR3 is TGTGCCAGCAGAGACACTAGCGGGAGGGTAAATGAGCAGTTCTTC. The whole variable domain, filled in from reference TRBV7-3 and TRBJ2-1, reads GAGVSQTPSNKVTEKGKYVELRCDPISGHTALYWYRQSLGQGPEFLIYFQGTGAADDSGLPNDRFFAVRPEGSVSTLKIQRTERGDSAVYLCASRDTSGRVNEQFFGPGTRLTVL.

Only a few counts were recorded for this clone. This chain connects TRBV4-2 to TRBJ2-7; D is perhaps TRBD1 (6 bases). V gave up 4 bases and J gave up 0 bases, with 16 bases separating them. Germline assignment: CDR1 LGHNA and CDR2 YNFKEQ. This CDR3 has 16 residues. The CDR3 loop is CASSRSTGTSSYEQYF. In nucleotides, the CDR3 is TGTGCCAGCAGCCGATCAACCGGGACAAGCTCCTACGAGCAGTACTTC.

Only one count was recorded for this clone. The gene calls are TRBV5-1 and TRBJ2-5; D gene uncertain. Looked up from germline, CDR1 is SGHRS and CDR2 is YFSETQ. Trimming removed 4 bases from V and 0 bases from J, with 4 bases in between. The CDR3 spans 12 residues. This CDR3 is CASSTYQETQYF. DNA of the CDR3: TGCGCCAGCAGCACTTACCAAGAGACCCAGTACTTC.

This clone was counted at least ten times. This chain uses TRBV21-1 with TRBJ2-5; the table's D call, TRBD2, was not checked against the DNA. TRBV21-1 is a documented pseudogene. The CDR3 runs to 18 residues. CDR3 in DNA: TGTGCCAGCAGCAAAAAGCAGGGCCGGACTAGCAGTCAAGAGACCCAGTACTTC. Its translation is CASSKKQGRTSSQETQYF.

The chain recombines TRBV6-5 with TRBJ1-1, with no clear D. Trimming shortened V by 0 bases and J by 1 base, and 6 bases separated the two germline ends. This CDR3 has 14 amino acids. CDR1 and CDR2 (germline): MNHEY, SVGAGI. The CDR3 protein is CASSYSPRNTEAFF. The CDR3 DNA follows: TGTGCCAGCAGTTACTCCCCGAGGAACACTGAAGCTTTCTTT.

The chain is built from TRBV11-2 and TRBJ2-1; 10 bases agree with TRBD2. The length of the CDR3 is 16 residues. Germline CDR1 and CDR2: SGHAT and FQNNGV. V trimming: 5 bases; J trimming: 9 bases; junction bases outside the gene matches: 13. CDR3 in amino acids: CASSPQGASGRGEQFF. Written as DNA, the CDR3 is TGTGCCAGCAGCCCCCAGGGTGCTAGCGGGAGAGGTGAGCAGTTCTTC.

This clone was picked up a small number of times. The V gene is TRBV6-1, the J gene TRBJ1-2, with TRBD1 matching over 11 bases. The CDR3 has 16 residues. The junction had 4 bases not matched to a gene; V was cut back by 1 base and J by 3 bases. Germline-derived CDR1 and CDR2 are MNHNS and SASEGT. The CDR3 nucleotides are TGTGCCAGCAGTGAAGGGTGGGGACAGGGGGACTATGGCTACACCTTC. Residues: CASSEGWGQGDYGYTF.

In its sample, this clone was seen a few times. CDR3 residues: CSVPTNSGANVLTF. In nucleotides, the CDR3 is TGCAGCGTCCCTACTAACTCTGGGGCCAACGTCCTGACTTTC. J is TRBJ2-6 and V is TRBV29-1; D remains ambiguous. This CDR3 region has 14 residues. Per germline, CDR1 SQVTM and CDR2 ANQGSEA. V was clipped by 6 bases and J by 0 bases, with 9 bases between them. The variable domain in full, with the rest retrieved from reference TRBV29-1 and TRBJ2-6, is SAVISQKPSRDICQRGTSLTIQCQVDSQVTMMFWYRQQPGQSLTLIATANQGSEATYESGFVIDKFPISRPNLTFSTLTVSNMSPEDSSIYLCSVPTNSGANVLTFGAGSRLTVL.

This sequence joins TRBV5-1 and TRBJ1-4, with 8 nucleotides matching TRBD1. Germline V CDR1 and CDR2: SGHRS, YFSETQ. After removal of 2 bases from V and 6 bases from J, the junction contained 3 bases not matched to a gene. The length of the CDR3 is 14 residues. The CDR3 protein is CASSLQGVDEKLFF. In DNA, the CDR3 is TGCGCCAGCAGCTTACAGGGGGTCGATGAAAAACTGTTTTTT.

CDR3 region: CASSVGGIAGEGQYF. For the CDR3, the DNA is TGTGCCAGCAGCGTAGGAGGGATAGCGGGAGAGGGGCAGTATTTT. V is TRBV9 and J is TRBJ2-3, with 9 positions matching TRBD2. The junction had 10 bases not matched to a gene; V was cut back by 0 bases and J by 11 bases. Germline CDR1 reads SGDLS; CDR2 reads YYNGEE. The CDR3 is 15 amino acids.

The chain carries TRBV7-9 and TRBJ2-5; 7 bases are shared with TRBD1. CDR1 and CDR2 from the germline V gene are SEHNR and FQNEAQ (reference sequence). CDR3 length equals 15 residues. V gave up 1 base and J gave up 3 bases; unmatched junction bases: 5. CDR3: CASSLGATGKETQYF. CDR3 bases: TGTGCCAGCAGCTTAGGGGCGACAGGGAAAGAGACCCAGTACTTC. The full variable domain, rest sourced from reference TRBV7-9 and TRBJ2-5, is DTGVSQNPRHKITKRGQNVTFRCDPISEHNRLYWYRQTLGQGPEFLTYFQNEAQLEKSRLLSDRFSAERPKGSFSTLEIQRTEQGDSAMYLCASSLGATGKETQYFGPGTRLLVL.

The rearrangement links TRBV5-4 to TRBJ1-1, with 7 bases matching TRBD1. CDR1 and CDR2 from the germline V gene are SGHNT and YYREEE (reference sequence). This CDR3 region has 12 residues. Germline trimming cut 4 bases from V and 10 bases from J; bases unmatched to any gene: 7. CDR3 nucleotides: TGTGCCAGCAGCCTCCAACAGGGGACAGCTTTCTTT. As protein: CASSLQQGTAFF.

V usage is TRBV18 and J usage is TRBJ2-1, with 11 bases matching TRBD2. CDR1 is KGHSH and CDR2 is LQKENI in the germline V gene. Losses at the gene ends were 0 bases for V and 11 bases for J; bases not matched to a gene: 6. There are 15 residues in the CDR3. The CDR3 spells CASSPPDTSGSQQFF. The CDR3 bases are TGTGCCAGCTCACCACCGGATACTAGCGGGAGTCAGCAGTTCTTC.

The chain joins TRBV19 to TRBJ1-5; weak D call: TRBD1 (6 bases). Trimming left V 6 bases short and J 0 bases short, with 18 bases between. Germline CDR1 LNHDA, CDR2 SQIVND (reference sequence). The CDR3 has 17 residues. CDR3 loop: CASRKALGQNSNQPQHF. CDR3 DNA: TGTGCCAGTAGGAAGGCCTTAGGACAGAATAGCAATCAGCCCCAGCATTTT.

This rearrangement joins TRBV28 to TRBJ2-3; TRBD2 aligns across 8 bases. The V gene end was trimmed by 6 bases and the J gene end by 0 bases; junction bases not matched to a gene: 8. The CDR3 runs 16 residues. Looked up from germline, CDR1 is MDHEN and CDR2 is SYDVKM. CDR3 loop: CASSPSLAGSTDTQYF. In nucleotides, the CDR3 is TGTGCCAGCAGCCCATCCCTAGCGGGTAGCACAGATACGCAGTATTTT.